These T cell receptor beta chains were read from a single sample in a study of T cells expressing NK-cell markers. TCRdb reprocessed the 5' RACE reads; each CDR3 protein has one entry and no DNA is given. The repertoire table contains about 460,000 distinct CDR3 sequences. Source material: blood T cells: a sorted CD56 or NKG2C T cell subset, CD4+ or CD8+ T cells, or bulk PBMC T cells (not recorded which). The receptors stem from a woman aged 45-65 years in good health. CDR3s include the opening cysteine and the closing phenylalanine or tryptophan. Each record gives: J gene, V gene, CDR3 protein.

>TRBJ2-1|TRBV7-2
CASSFVPGLAVYNEQFF
>TRBJ2-1|TRBV12-3/TRBV12-4
CASSSGTGGQNGLSFF
>TRBJ1-5|TRBV7-8
CASSSLYRDGQPQHF
>TRBJ2-3|TRBV27
CASSFRTSGRFLSSTDTQYF
>TRBJ1-6|TRBV6-1
CASSGLGGGNSPLHF
>TRBJ2-1|TRBV7-9
CASSLAFSGSSYNEQFF
>TRBJ2-5|TRBV7-8
CASSLIRVREETQYF
>TRBJ2-3|TRBV11-2
CASSRIKTGLNTQYF
>TRBJ2-7|TRBV11-2
CASSLGGGGRAYEQYF
>TRBJ2-1|TRBV24-1
CATSRGLISSYNEQFF
>TRBJ1-1|TRBV11-2
CASSFQGGYTEAFF
>TRBJ1-6|TRBV19
CASSIGGGYSPLHF
>TRBJ2-1|TRBV7-8
CASSLGGASLF
>TRBJ2-1|TRBV20-1
CSAETGGGNEQFF
>TRBJ2-7|TRBV5-5
CASSLTGVNYEQYF
>TRBJ2-3|TRBV30
CAWSRQTGGWGDTQYF
>TRBJ1-1|TRBV20-1
CSAQGAQVVRTEAFF
>TRBJ1-2|TRBV7-3
CASSADRDYGYTF
>TRBJ1-2|TRBV10-3
CAISQGYDYGYTF
>TRBJ2-1|TRBV7-3
CASSSNARNEQFF
>TRBJ2-6|TRBV3-1
CASSQGRPGVKSSGANVLTF
>TRBJ2-3|TRBV20-1
CSANWLKEDTQYF
>TRBJ1-2|TRBV7-8
CASSLRVGGGTF
>TRBJ2-1|TRBV12-5
CASGLVWSELNEQFF
>TRBJ2-3|TRBV29-1
CSVVTSSSTQYF
>TRBJ2-3|TRBV12-3/TRBV12-4
CASSPQVGVTDTQYF
>TRBJ2-2|TRBV15
CATSLGLAGGWTRELFF
>TRBJ2-1|TRBV5-1
CASRAHRGAATGNEQFF
>TRBJ1-1|TRBV5-1
CASSRKTGNTEAFF
>TRBJ2-3|TRBV20-1
CSATRQTLSTDTQYF
>TRBJ2-1|TRBV2
CASNPRRQISNEQFF
>TRBJ2-5|TRBV11-1
CASRQGRTETQYF
>TRBJ2-1|TRBV4-1
CASSFASGGRAETNNEQFF
>TRBJ2-5|TRBV5-5
CASSSPGLAGGETQYF
>TRBJ2-1|TRBV5-1
CASSAVTRGYNEQFF
>TRBJ2-2|TRBV7-3
CASSLILSGELFF
>TRBJ2-3|TRBV5-1
CASALITGGDTQYF
>TRBJ1-2|TRBV27
CASSFSGGALGYTF
>TRBJ1-5|TRBV7-9
CASSLGSGGYQPQHF
>TRBJ2-2|TRBV6-4
CASSVDLVNTGELFF
>TRBJ2-1|TRBV6-5
CASHRSSYNEQFF
>TRBJ2-1|TRBV3-1
CASSQGATVLAGGRNNEQFF
>TRBJ2-2|TRBV28
CATLDRSVTGELFF
>TRBJ2-1|TRBV15
CATKPGLVMDEQFF
>TRBJ2-2|TRBV5-1
CASSLAQGETGELFF
>TRBJ2-2|TRBV12-3/TRBV12-4
CASSWAGELFF
>TRBJ1-2|TRBV2
CAVTQGWGYTF
>TRBJ2-7|TRBV7-2
CASRLRDRGYEQYF
>TRBJ1-4|TRBV24-1
CATTMTGTGREKLFF
>TRBJ2-2|TRBV5-1
CASSTGIGGELFF
>TRBJ1-4|TRBV2
CASKSGTGNEKLFF
>TRBJ1-1|TRBV27
CASSLTQGDTEAFF
>TRBJ1-1|TRBV6-6
CASIQGLPGLEAFF
>TRBJ1-5|TRBV6-5
CASREQGARQPQHF
>TRBJ2-7|TRBV20-1
CSARDGGLADDEQYF
>TRBJ2-5|TRBV12-3/TRBV12-4
CASRLAGAGRETQYF
>TRBJ2-1|TRBV4-1
CASSQAEGLYNEQFF
>TRBJ2-1|TRBV12-5
CASRVGGYNEQFF
>TRBJ2-4|TRBV18
CASSPLVENIQYF
>TRBJ2-3|TRBV4-2
CASSQTSGSPDTQYF